The present T cell receptor (beta chain) was sequenced within a study of T cell repertoires in cytomegalovirus infection. In the study overall: From public TCR beta signatures came an indication of both CMV infection and matching HLA type.

The CDR3 is 15 residues long. V was shortened by 4 bases and J by 3 bases, with 14 bases between the two germline ends. The study, taken as a whole, reports: HLA-C-restricted CMV-specific TCR beta clonotypes prevailed in the ex vivo response. Adding up the frequency of public TCR beta families identified people who carried CMV plus the relevant HLA.

TCRdb reprocessed the reads with MiXCR, giving one entry per CDR3 protein. The data contain about 600,000 distinct CDR3 sequences, approximately 24% of them singletons. This clonotype was detected only a few times. Its antigen remains unidentified. This sequence joins TRBV23-1 and TRBJ2-3, with D maybe TRBD2 (5 bases). TRBV23-1 qualifies as an ORF whose function is uncertain. The clonotype originates from a human donor in good health (CMV status not recorded). Some clones in this sample may be carry-over from other donors' samples. The sequenced sample consisted of CD8+ T cells from PBMCs. CDR3 sequence (DNA): TGCGCCAGCAGTCGGAGCCCACCGGGGACAGATACGCAGTATTTT. Translated, it gives CASSRSPPGTDTQYF.